These 15 T cell receptor beta chains came from one sample sequenced in a study of blood T cell repertoires in COVID-19. Profiling relied on immunoSEQ multiplex PCR, and the TCRdb table lists in-frame clones only, not all of them. The sample holds about 100,000 clones; 85% are singletons and the top ten take less than 2%. Sequenced input: peripheral blood. These receptor sequences come from a woman in her 70s with active or convalescent COVID-19.

This chain links TRBV28 with TRBJ2-7, with TRBD1 matching over 9 bases. The CDR3 consists of 17 residues. V gave up 4 bases and J gave up 4 bases; unmatched junction bases: 14. The germline gives CDR1 MDHEN, CDR2 SYDVKM. This chain's CDR3 is CASSSILTGGVGYEQYF. The CDR3 nucleotides read TGTGCCAGCAGTTCCATTCTTACAGGGGGCGTAGGGTACGAGCAGTACTTC.

DNA of the CDR3: TGCGCCAGCAGCTTGGCCTCGCAGGGTGGTGAAAAACTGTTTTTT. It yields the protein CASSLASQGGEKLFF. The chain couples TRBV5-1 to TRBJ1-4, with a possible D match to TRBD1 (5 bases). V gave up 0 bases and J gave up 7 bases, with 13 bases separating them. This CDR3 region has 15 residues. Germline V gene sequence: CDR1 SGHRS, CDR2 YFSETQ.

About this clone: One junction end does not reproduce the germline sequence, and a read error may be involved. The V and J genes are TRBV4-3 and TRBJ2-1, with D possibly matching TRBD1 (5 bases). This CDR3 has 13 residues. The germline CDR1 and CDR2 sequences are LGHNA and YSLEER. In DNA form, the CDR3 reads TGCGCCAGCAGCGAAGACAGTGCTGGTGAGCAGTTCTTC. It is translated as CASSEDSAGEQFF.

The chain uses TRBV6-2 or TRBV6-3 and TRBJ2-1, with 11 positions matching TRBD2. The CDR3 runs to 13 residues. J lost 12 bases, V lost 2 bases, and 3 bases had no gene match. Germline assignment: CDR1 MNHEY and CDR2 SVGEGT. In nucleotides, the CDR3 is TGTGCCAGCAGTTACGGGACTAGCGGAGGGCAGTTCTTC. It encodes CASSYGTSGGQFF.

The chain combines TRBV5-1 with TRBJ1-6, with 7 bases aligning to TRBD1. Germline trimming cut 4 bases from V and 1 base from J; bases unmatched to any gene: 14. Germline values: CDR1 SGHRS, CDR2 YFSETQ. The CDR3 has 19 residues. The CDR3 coding sequence is TGCGCCAGCAGCCATGGGAGGACAGGTTCGGGGTCCTATAATTCACCCCTCCACTTT. It is translated as CASSHGRTGSGSYNSPLHF.

This clone was observed once. The rearrangement uses TRBV18 and TRBJ2-7; 11 nucleotides line up with TRBD2. The trim removed 5 bases at V and 0 bases at J, leaving 6 bases unmatched. The V gene's germline CDR1 is KGHSH and CDR2 LQKENI. There are 16 residues in the CDR3. Here the CDR3 reads CASSMGLAVNSYEQYF. CDR3 DNA sequence: TGTGCCAGCTCAATGGGACTAGCGGTTAACTCCTACGAGCAGTACTTC.

J is TRBJ2-3 and V is TRBV6-5; 7 bases are a match to TRBD2. The CDR3 has 14 residues. Germline V gives CDR1 MNHEY, CDR2 SVGAGI. J was trimmed by 2 bases and V by 8 bases; bases with no gene match: 7. The CDR3 region is CASELATLTDTQYF. CDR3 DNA sequence: TGTGCCAGCGAACTAGCGACCCTCACAGATACGCAGTATTTT.

The rearrangement joins TRBV7-2 to TRBJ2-5; 9 nucleotides line up with TRBD2. The germline V gene encodes CDR1 SGHTA and CDR2 FQGNSA. The CDR3 is 16 amino acids. After removal of 4 bases from V and 4 bases from J, the junction contained 10 bases not matched to a gene. CDR3 DNA: TGTGCCAGCAGCTGGCGCCAACTAGCGGGTGTAGAGACCCAGTACTTC. Its protein product is CASSWRQLAGVETQYF.

The chain recombines TRBV7-9 with TRBJ2-3; no clear D. Trimming left V 4 bases short and J 0 bases short, with 8 bases between. Germline V gene data show CDR1 as SEHNR and CDR2 as FQNEAQ (reference sequence). The CDR3 has 14 amino acids. The CDR3 DNA follows: TGTGCCAGCAGCTCAGGTGGGAGCACAGATACGCAGTATTTT. Its translation: CASSSGGSTDTQYF.

V is TRBV11-2 and J is TRBJ1-1, with TRBD1 matching over 8 bases. Germline CDR1 and CDR2: SGHAT and FQNNGV. The CDR3 extends over 14 amino acids. V shed 3 bases and J 7 bases; nucleotides not matched to a gene: 7. The CDR3 is CASSLTGATSEAFF. The CDR3 DNA follows: TGTGCCAGCAGCTTGACAGGGGCGACAAGTGAAGCTTTCTTT.

This chain links TRBV6-6 with TRBJ2-7; the D gene is possibly TRBD1 (5 bases). Trimming shortened V by 6 bases and J by 0 bases, and 15 bases separated the two germline ends. The germline V gene encodes CDR1 MNHNY and CDR2 SVGAGI (reference sequence). This CDR3 region has 15 residues. CDR3 protein: CASRLPRQSSYEQYF. In nucleotides, the CDR3 is TGTGCCAGCAGACTTCCGAGACAGAGCTCCTACGAGCAGTACTTC.

This chain connects TRBV19 to TRBJ2-5, with TRBD1 matching 11 bases. Trimming took 5 bases from V and 3 from J; bases not matched to a gene: 5. The CDR3 length is 15 residues. Germline CDR1 is LNHDA and CDR2 is SQIVND (reference sequence). CDR3 DNA: TGTGCCAGTAGTTTCTGGACAGGGGGCGAAGAGACCCAGTACTTC. Amino acids: CASSFWTGGEETQYF.

V gene TRBV12-3 or TRBV12-4 combines with J gene TRBJ1-1; the match to TRBD1 covers 8 bases. The V segment lost 6 bases and the J segment 5 bases; nucleotides outside the gene matches: 5. This CDR3 comprises 13 residues. CDR3 sequence: CASSRGQRTEAFF. The CDR3 DNA is TGTGCCAGCAGCAGGGGGCAAAGGACTGAAGCTTTCTTT.

This chain links TRBV19 with TRBJ2-3; weak D call: TRBD2 (5 bases). Germline-derived CDR1 and CDR2 are LNHDA and SQIVND (reference sequence). The CDR3 totals 15 residues. Deletions cut 4 bases from V and 1 base from J, with 12 bases between. The CDR3 reads CASSTIGSGTDTQYF. CDR3 DNA sequence: TGTGCCAGTAGTACAATTGGGAGCGGCACAGATACGCAGTATTTT.

The chain employs TRBV5-6 and TRBJ2-1, with 8 bases fitting TRBD1. Losses at the gene ends were 2 bases for V and 6 bases for J; bases not matched to a gene: 7. Germline V gene sequence: CDR1 SGHDT, CDR2 YYEEEE. CDR3 length: 15 amino acids. The CDR3 loop reads CASSFRGLVVNEQFF. CDR3 DNA sequence: TGTGCCAGCAGCTTCAGGGGGCTCGTCGTCAATGAGCAGTTCTTC.